The 14 T cell receptor beta chains below come from one sample, sequenced in a study of OX40 agonist ivuxolimab in advanced cancers. The assay was immunoSEQ multiplex PCR, and TCRdb's table has in-frame clones only and misses some. The sample has some 73,000 clones, more than 80% seen once. Here the sequenced sample was CD4+ or CD8+ T cells sorted from blood, taken in a trial of the OX40 agonist ivuxolimab. These receptors originate from an adult with an advanced solid tumor such as melanoma, head and neck, liver or kidney cancer.

The chain carries TRBV2 and TRBJ1-5; TRBD1 matches at 10 bases. Looked up from germline, CDR1 is SNHLY and CDR2 is FYNNEI. V dropped 7 bases and J dropped 5; count of bases not matched to a gene: 11. The CDR3 runs to 16 residues. The CDR3 coding sequence is TGTGCCAGCACTCAGAGACAGGGGGCTGGCGATCAGCCCCAGCATTTT. Protein: CASTQRQGAGDQPQHF.

CDR3 residues: CASSIKSATNEKLFF. CDR3 coding DNA: TGTGCCAGTAGTATAAAGAGTGCAACTAATGAAAAACTGTTTTTT. The genes are TRBV19 and TRBJ1-4; D gene unclear. Germline V gene lookup returns CDR1 LNHDA and CDR2 SQIVND (reference sequence). The CDR3 sequence is 15 residues long. The germline V and J ends were trimmed by 2 bases and 0 bases, with 7 bases remaining between them.

This clone has a single count. The chain recombines TRBV27 with TRBJ2-7; a possible D gene is TRBD1 (5 bases). V was clipped by 6 bases and J by 0 bases, with 12 bases between them. The CDR3 is made up of 14 amino acids. Germline CDR1 is MNHEY and CDR2 is SMNVEV (reference sequence). The CDR3 protein is CASSNHRSSYEQYF. As DNA, the CDR3 is TGTGCCAGCAGCAACCACAGGAGCTCCTACGAGCAGTACTTC.

The gene calls are TRBV19 and TRBJ1-1; D not resolved. Germline V gene lookup returns CDR1 LNHDA and CDR2 SQIVND (reference sequence). V was cut by 1 base and J by 1 base, with 10 bases left in between. The CDR3 is made up of 15 amino acids. Written as DNA, the CDR3 is TGTGCCAGTAGTATAGTTAACACGCCGAACACTGAAGCTTTCTTT. Its translation is CASSIVNTPNTEAFF.

The V gene is TRBV5-4, the J gene TRBJ2-5, with D tentatively TRBD1 or TRBD2 (7 bases each). The CDR3 runs to 14 residues. V lost 3 bases and J 9 bases, leaving 18 bases between the germline ends. The germline V gene encodes CDR1 SGHNT and CDR2 YYREEE (reference sequence). This chain's CDR3 is CASSWEGAGRSQYF. The CDR3 DNA sequence: TGTGCCAGCAGCTGGGAGGGGGCTGGGAGGTCCCAGTACTTC.

This clone turned up a few times. This chain links TRBV5-5 with TRBJ1-4; TRBD1 matches at 7 bases. V lost 4 bases and J lost 2; bases outside the gene matches: 5. The CDR3 has 15 residues. The germline CDR1 and CDR2 sequences are SGHKS and YYEKEE (reference sequence). CDR3 loop: CASSRTGSTNEKLFF. CDR3 nucleotides: TGTGCCAGCAGCAGGACAGGCTCCACTAATGAAAAACTGTTTTTT.

This chain joins TRBV2 and TRBJ2-1; 7 bases align to TRBD2. This CDR3 comprises 13 residues. CDR1 and CDR2 from the germline V gene are SNHLY and FYNNEI. Trimming removed 4 bases from V and 10 bases from J; junction bases left unmatched: 7. The CDR3 DNA sequence: TGTGCCAGCAGTGTCAAGCGGGAAACCGAGCAGTTCTTC. As protein: CASSVKRETEQFF.

The rearrangement joins TRBV5-1 to TRBJ2-6; TRBD1 agrees at 7 bases. CDR1 is SGHRS and CDR2 is YFSETQ in the germline V gene. The CDR3 is 15 amino acids. V lost 4 bases to trimming and J lost 3 bases; unmatched junction nucleotides: 4. CDR3 coding DNA: TGCGCCAGCAGCCCGACAGGGCGTGGGGCCAACGTCCTGACTTTC. Its translation is CASSPTGRGANVLTF.

V usage is TRBV6-1 and J usage is TRBJ1-1; D is uncertain. V gave up 0 bases and J gave up 2 bases, with 7 bases separating them. Per the germline V gene, CDR1 is MNHNS and CDR2 is SASEGT. The CDR3 consists of 14 residues. CDR3 in DNA: TGTGCCAGCAGTGAAGCTCAGTTTAACACTGAAGCTTTCTTT. The encoded protein is CASSEAQFNTEAFF.

This clone was seen only once. The J gene is TRBJ2-5, the V gene TRBV5-1; 11 nucleotides match TRBD2. V was pared by 4 bases and J by 5 bases, with 10 bases of the junction left unmatched. CDR1 is SGHRS and CDR2 is YFSETQ in the germline V gene. This CDR3 comprises 16 residues. CDR3: CASSARLAGSTETQYF. The CDR3 nucleotides read TGCGCCAGCAGCGCCCGACTAGCGGGATCTACGGAGACCCAGTACTTC.

V usage is TRBV7-8 and J usage is TRBJ2-2; D perhaps matches TRBD1 (5 bases). V was pared by 5 bases and J by 2 bases, with 9 bases between. The CDR3 covers 14 residues. Germline V gene data show CDR1 as SGHVS and CDR2 as FQNEAQ. The DNA of the CDR3 is TGTGCCAGCAGCCGACAGACTAACACCGGGGAGCTGTTTTTT. Translated: CASSRQTNTGELFF.

The CDR3, as DNA: TGCGCCAGCAGCTTCGGGGCGAGCCTCTACGAGCAGTACTTC. Amino acids: CASSFGASLYEQYF. The chain uses TRBV5-1 and TRBJ2-7; D possibly uses TRBD1 or TRBD2 (5 bases each). CDR1 and CDR2 from the germline V gene are SGHRS and YFSETQ. Trimming shortened V by 2 bases and J by 3 bases, and 12 bases separated the two germline ends. The CDR3 extends over 14 amino acids. The whole variable domain, remainder taken from reference TRBV5-1 and TRBJ2-7, is KAGVTQTPRYLIKTRGQQVTLSCSPISGHRSVSWYQQTPGQGLQFLFEYFSETQRNKGNFPGRFSGRQFSNSRSEMNVSTLELGDSALYLCASSFGASLYEQYFGPGTRLTVT.

The J gene is TRBJ1-2, the V gene TRBV19; TRBD1 might be the D (5 bases). The germline CDR1 and CDR2 sequences are LNHDA and SQIVND (reference sequence). This CDR3 has 15 amino acids. V lost 3 bases and J lost 4, with 15 bases in between. CDR3 residues: CASSIGPREGYGYTF. CDR3 coding DNA: TGTGCCAGTAGTATTGGTCCCAGGGAAGGCTATGGCTACACCTTC.

The genes are TRBV18 and TRBJ1-2, with D tentatively TRBD1 (5 bases). Germline V gene sequence: CDR1 KGHSH, CDR2 LQKENI. With 2 bases removed from V and 4 bases from J, the gap between germline ends came to 14 bases. The CDR3 sequence is 15 residues long. CDR3 DNA: TGTGCCAGCTCACCAGTCCCGCGACAGAGCTATGGCTACACCTTC. Encoded protein: CASSPVPRQSYGYTF.